Each of the 31 T cell receptor beta chains below was sequenced from the same sample in a study of blood T cells in healthy people across ages. A J-beta primer mix and a sample-barcoded 5' primer were used in a second PCR of about 7 to 12 cycles. TCRdb re-derived calls from the 5' RACE reads in MiXCR, one entry per CDR3 protein. This table holds 450,000 to 700,000 distinct CDR3 sequences, approximately 27% found once. The sample comprised blood. Receptors originate from a woman in her sixties or seventies in good health.

The V call is TRBV7-6, the J call TRBJ2-7, with D maybe TRBD2 (6 bases). V was pared by 5 bases and J by 1 base, with 12 bases between. This CDR3 region has 14 residues. Germline V gene data show CDR1 as SGHVS and CDR2 as FNYEAQ. The CDR3 coding sequence is TGTGCCAGCAGCGCGGGACTTCAATCCTACGAGCAGTACTTC. Its protein is CASSAGLQSYEQYF.

This clonotype was detected a few times. CDR3: CASSYCGTSGSYNEQFF. The CDR3 nucleotides read TGTGCCAGCAGTTACTGTGGGACTAGCGGGTCCTACAATGAGCAGTTCTTC. This chain joins TRBV6-7 and TRBJ2-1, with 12 bases fitting TRBD2. TRBV6-7 has ORF status, its function being uncertain. The CDR3 runs 17 residues. Trimming took 1 base from V and 1 from J; bases not matched to a gene: 2.

The chain employs TRBV10-3 and TRBJ2-5; D may correspond to TRBD1 or TRBD2 (6 bases each). Trimming removed 3 bases from V and 3 bases from J, with 11 bases in between. The CDR3 totals 14 residues. Per the germline V gene, CDR1 is ENHRY and CDR2 is SYGVKD. The CDR3 DNA follows: TGTGCCATCAGTGACCCGGGGGCGAAAGAGACCCAGTACTTC. It translates to CAISDPGAKETQYF.

This clonotype was found a few times. The genes are TRBV5-5 and TRBJ1-3, with D maybe TRBD1 (5 bases). This CDR3 contains 14 residues. Germline V gene sequence: CDR1 SGHKS, CDR2 YYEKEE (reference sequence). V lost 4 bases to trimming and J lost 2 bases, with 10 bases between them. The CDR3 protein is CASSGRGAGNTIYF. DNA for the CDR3: TGTGCCAGCAGCGGCCGAGGGGCTGGAAACACCATATATTTT.

This clonotype came up a few times. V usage is TRBV2 and J usage is TRBJ1-5, with a weak D call TRBD1 (5 bases). Germline values: CDR1 SNHLY, CDR2 FYNNEI. Trimming shortened V by 4 bases and J by 4 bases, and 11 bases separated the two germline ends. This CDR3 spans 14 amino acids. The CDR3 loop reads CASSAGRVNQPQHF. The CDR3 bases are TGTGCCAGCAGTGCTGGCAGGGTAAATCAGCCCCAGCATTTT.

The rearrangement uses TRBV30 and TRBJ1-2; perhaps TRBD1 as D (5 bases). The length of the CDR3 is 14 residues. Germline loops: CDR1 GTSNPN, CDR2 SVGIG (reference sequence). Between the trimmed V and J ends, which lost 1 base and 1 base, there was a span of 10 bases. The CDR3 bases are TGTGCCTGGAGTGCAGGGATATTTAACTATGGCTACACCTTC. This translates into CAWSAGIFNYGYTF.

This sequence joins TRBV30 and TRBJ2-7; no firm D call. There are 13 residues in the CDR3. V was clipped by 0 bases and J by 0 bases, with 6 bases between them. From germline, CDR1 is GTSNPN and CDR2 SVGIG (reference sequence). The CDR3 loop reads CAWSVLSSYEQYF. The CDR3 bases are TGTGCCTGGAGTGTATTAAGCTCCTACGAGCAGTACTTC.

As regards this clonotype: Since a much larger clone is just one base distant, this may be a read error. This chain uses TRBV9 with TRBJ2-5; tentatively, D is TRBD1 (5 bases). Germline V CDR1 and CDR2: SGDLS, YYNGEE. The CDR3 is made up of 14 amino acids. V dropped 4 bases and J dropped 5 bases, with 15 bases sitting between them. CDR3 sequence: CASSTAGLRETQYF. DNA of the CDR3: TGTGCCAGCAGCACCGCAGGGCTACGGGAGACCCAGTACTTC.

V and J are TRBV6-2 or TRBV6-3 and TRBJ2-3; TRBD2 matches 12 bases. The length of the CDR3 is 16 residues. Germline lookup yields CDR1 MNHEY and CDR2 SVGEGT. Losses at the gene ends were 2 bases for V and 5 bases for J; bases not matched to a gene: 5. The CDR3 is CASSYPLAGGLDTQYF. The DNA for the CDR3 is TGTGCCAGCAGTTACCCACTAGCGGGGGGACTAGATACGCAGTATTTT.

This clonotype was observed many times. V gene TRBV29-1 combines with J gene TRBJ2-4; tentative D call: TRBD2 (6 bases). V dropped 7 bases and J dropped 0 bases, with 13 bases sitting between them. Germline values: CDR1 SQVTM, CDR2 ANQGSEA. This CDR3 has 14 residues. This chain's CDR3 is CSAVGGTAKNIQYF. CDR3 sequence (DNA): TGCAGCGCAGTCGGAGGGACAGCCAAAAACATTCAGTACTTC. The full variable domain, completed using reference TRBV29-1 and TRBJ2-4, is SAVISQKPSRDICQRGTSLTIQCQVDSQVTMMFWYRQQPGQSLTLIATANQGSEATYESGFVIDKFPISRPNLTFSTLTVSNMSPEDSSIYLCSAVGGTAKNIQYFGAGTRLSVL.

Comments on this clonotype: One junction end disagrees with the germline gene, perhaps due to a read error. V usage is TRBV18 and J usage is TRBJ2-7, with 9 bases that match TRBD1. The V gene's germline CDR1 is KGHSH and CDR2 LQKENI. This CDR3 spans 15 amino acids. CDR3 region: CACSLGTGNSYEQYF. The CDR3 region has the DNA TGTGCCTGCTCACTTGGGACAGGGAACTCCTACGAGCAGTACTTC.

The gene calls are TRBV21-1 and TRBJ2-5. The J call may be in error: the DNA end matches TRBJ2-1 better. TRBV21-1 is designated a pseudogene. The CDR3 length is 16 residues. The CDR3 here is CADSCLGFSMGNEQFF. The DNA for the CDR3 is TGTGCTGACTCTTGCCTGGGGTTTTCGATGGGGAATGAGCAGTTCTTC.

This clonotype was picked up a small number of times. The chain carries TRBV4-2 and TRBJ2-6, with 9 bases that match TRBD1. This CDR3 spans 17 amino acids. Germline V gene data show CDR1 as LGHNA and CDR2 as YNFKEQ. V dropped 4 bases and J dropped 4; count of bases not matched to a gene: 8. In DNA form, the CDR3 reads TGTGCCAGCAGCCTTTCACAGGGGGCGGCCGGGGCCAACGTCCTGACTTTC. It codes for CASSLSQGAAGANVLTF.

This clonotype was picked up a small number of times. The genes are TRBV7-8 and TRBJ1-5; D might be TRBD1 (5 bases). The germline V gene encodes CDR1 SGHVS and CDR2 FQNEAQ. The CDR3 spans 14 residues. The germline V and J ends were trimmed by 1 base and 6 bases, with 10 bases remaining between them. CDR3 bases: TGTGCCAGCAGCTTAGTACAGGTCGGTCAGCCCCAGCATTTT. This sequence encodes CASSLVQVGQPQHF.

The rearrangement links TRBV7-2 to TRBJ2-4, with D perhaps TRBD1 (6 bases). The CDR3 length is 18 residues. Germline V gives CDR1 SGHTA, CDR2 FQGNSA. The ends were cut back, 2 bases at V and 1 base at J, with 18 bases in the middle. CDR3 nucleotide sequence: TGTGCCAGCAGCTTATTCTCAGGGGATGGATCGGCCAAAAACATTCAGTACTTC. It specifies CASSLFSGDGSAKNIQYF. The variable domain in full, with the rest retrieved from reference TRBV7-2 and TRBJ2-4, is GAGVSQSPSNKVTEKGKDVELRCDPISGHTALYWYRQSLGQGLEFLIYFQGNSAPDKSGLPSDRFSAERTGGSVSTLTIQRTQQEDSAVYLCASSLFSGDGSAKNIQYFGAGTRLSVL.

This clonotype has just a few counts. This rearrangement joins TRBV5-1 to TRBJ2-5; D is uncertain. Judging by the DNA end, TRBJ2-1 fits better; the J call may be wrong. This CDR3 contains 13 residues. Germline V gene sequence: CDR1 SGHRS, CDR2 YFSETQ. Here the CDR3 reads CASSLGSSNEQFF. In DNA, the CDR3 is TGCGCCAGCAGCTTGGGATCATCTAATGAGCAGTTCTTC.

This sequence joins TRBV12-3 or TRBV12-4 and TRBJ2-1; perhaps TRBD1 as D (6 bases). Trimming took off 1 base at V and 5 bases at J, with 15 bases between the two ends. The CDR3 has 16 amino acids. The CDR3 region is CASSLGQAGFHNEQFF. CDR3 bases: TGTGCCAGCAGTTTAGGACAGGCAGGGTTTCACAATGAGCAGTTCTTC.

The chain combines TRBV5-4 with TRBJ2-4; TRBD2 agrees at 7 bases. After removal of 4 bases from V and 5 bases from J, the junction contained 6 bases not matched to a gene. Germline lookup yields CDR1 SGHNT and CDR2 YYREEE (reference sequence). This CDR3 is built from 14 residues. CDR3 coding DNA: TGTGCCAGCAGCCTAGAGCGGGGACAAAACATTCAGTACTTC. Translated, it gives CASSLERGQNIQYF.

The sample holds many counts of this clonotype. The chain carries TRBV5-6 and TRBJ1-1; 7 bases fit TRBD1. Germline lookup yields CDR1 SGHDT and CDR2 YYEEEE. J lost 0 bases, V lost 6 bases, and 14 bases had no gene match. The CDR3 sequence is 17 residues long. CDR3 loop: CASTGGRGYILNTEAFF. The CDR3 region has the DNA TGTGCCAGCACCGGGGGCAGGGGGTATATCTTGAACACTGAAGCTTTCTTT.

The J gene is TRBJ1-6, the V gene TRBV4-1; 7 bases fit TRBD1. Germline V CDR1 and CDR2: MGHRA, YSYEKL. The CDR3 is 15 amino acids. After removal of 1 base from V and 14 bases from J, the junction contained 11 bases not matched to a gene. The CDR3 sequence: CASSQGQGGVSALHF. The CDR3 DNA sequence: TGCGCCAGCAGCCAAGGACAGGGAGGTGTTTCGGCCCTCCACTTT.

The chain recombines TRBV20-1 with TRBJ1-1, with D possibly TRBD1 on 5 matching bases. CDR1 and CDR2 (germline): DFQATT, SNEGSKA (reference sequence). CDR3 length equals 13 residues. Trimming left V 0 bases short and J 0 bases short, with 5 bases between. The CDR3 DNA sequence: TGCAGTGCTAGAGAACAGGTGAACACTGAAGCTTTCTTT. Translating it yields CSAREQVNTEAFF.

This clonotype turned up a few times. The rearrangement uses TRBV5-4 and TRBJ1-2; D call uncertain. The CDR3 extends over 12 amino acids. The V gene lost 0 bases and the J gene lost 6 bases, with 6 bases spanning the gap. Germline CDR1 SGHNT, CDR2 YYREEE (reference sequence). The CDR3 reads CASSLDRHGYTF. In nucleotides, the CDR3 is TGTGCCAGCAGCTTGGATAGGCATGGCTACACCTTC.

The chain employs TRBV4-1 and TRBJ2-3, with 7 bases fitting TRBD2. CDR1 MGHRA and CDR2 YSYEKL come from the germline V gene. The CDR3 has 18 residues. The V and J ends lost 1 base and 4 bases, in that order; junction bases with no gene match: 14. CDR3 in DNA: TGCGCCAGCAGCCAAGGATCCCGCCGGGACTATTATGCAGATACGCAGTATTTT. Amino acid sequence: CASSQGSRRDYYADTQYF.

This clonotype has just a few counts. The V gene is TRBV9, the J gene TRBJ1-4; D gene ambiguous. There are 13 residues in the CDR3. Germline V gives CDR1 SGDLS, CDR2 YYNGEE. Trimming removed 0 bases at V and 10 bases at J, with 10 bases between. The CDR3 loop reads CASSVGSGSKLFF. The CDR3, as DNA: TGTGCCAGCAGCGTAGGGTCGGGGTCAAAACTGTTTTTT.

This chain joins TRBV4-3 and TRBJ1-2; a possible D gene is TRBD1 (5 bases). Germline CDR1 and CDR2: LGHNA and YSLEER. V shed 1 base and J shed 6 bases, with 9 bases lying between them. The CDR3 runs to 13 residues. The chain's CDR3 is CASSQVYRNGYTF. CDR3 DNA: TGCGCCAGCAGCCAAGTTTACAGGAATGGCTACACCTTC.

The chain uses TRBV7-3 and TRBJ2-1, with D possibly TRBD1 on 6 matching bases. CDR3 length equals 15 residues. V lost 1 base and J 5 bases, leaving 12 bases between the germline ends. Germline assignment: CDR1 SGHTA and CDR2 FQGTGA. The CDR3 region has the DNA TGTGCCAGCAGCTTAATGGGGGCATCTAACAATGAGCAGTTCTTC. Amino acid sequence: CASSLMGASNNEQFF.

This clonotype appeared a few times. The chain joins TRBV18 to TRBJ1-1; 7 nucleotides align to TRBD1. V lost 5 bases, J lost 1 base, and 10 bases stayed unmatched. CDR1 is KGHSH, CDR2 LQKENI, per germline. This CDR3 contains 16 residues. CDR3 residues: CASSATRDSSNTEAFF. The CDR3 DNA follows: TGTGCCAGCTCAGCGACGAGGGACAGCTCGAACACTGAAGCTTTCTTT. Drawing the rest from reference TRBV18 and TRBJ1-1, the complete variable domain is NAGVMQNPRHLVRRRGQEARLRCSPMKGHSHVYWYRQLPEEGLKFMVYLQKENIIDESGMPKERFSAEFPKEGPSILRIQQVVRGDSAAYFCASSATRDSSNTEAFFGQGTRLTVV.

The chain joins TRBV5-1 to TRBJ2-7; 7 positions match TRBD1. CDR3 size: 16 residues. Per the germline V gene, CDR1 is SGHRS and CDR2 is YFSETQ. V lost 4 bases to trimming and J lost 0 bases; unmatched junction nucleotides: 10. CDR3 in DNA: TGCGCCAGCAGCACCAGGGGGTCGGGTCGCTCCTACGAGCAGTACTTC. Translated: CASSTRGSGRSYEQYF.

The gene calls are TRBV20-1 and TRBJ2-4; D not resolved. Germline assignment: CDR1 DFQATT and CDR2 SNEGSKA (reference sequence). The CDR3 runs 14 residues. V was trimmed by 0 bases and J by 3 bases, leaving 9 bases between them. The CDR3 DNA follows: TGCAGTGCTAGAGATCTGCTAGGCAAAAACATTCAGTACTTC. This encodes CSARDLLGKNIQYF.

This clonotype was found a few times. Since a much larger clone is just one base distant, this may be a read error. This chain links TRBV29-1 with TRBJ1-2; no definite D call. There are 10 residues in the CDR3. Germline V gives CDR1 SQVTM, CDR2 ANQGSEA. The DNA of the CDR3 is TGCGGCGTTGGTGGGAATGGCTACACCTTC. Amino acid sequence: CGVGGNGYTF. The full variable domain, in which reference TRBV29-1 and TRBJ1-2 provide the parts outside the CDR3, is SAVISQKPSRDICQRGTSLTIQCQVDSQVTMMFWYRQQPGQSLTLIATANQGSEATYESGFVIDKFPISRPNLTFSTLTVSNMSPEDSSIYLCGVGGNGYTFGSGTRLTVV.

The CDR3 sequence is CSARDTLGNTEAFF. The CDR3 region has the DNA TGCAGTGCTAGAGATACACTCGGAAACACTGAAGCTTTCTTT. The chain combines TRBV20-1 with TRBJ1-1; D is uncertain. This CDR3 comprises 14 residues. The V end was cut by 0 bases, the J end by 2 bases, with 10 bases between. Germline V lookup: CDR1 DFQATT, CDR2 SNEGSKA (reference sequence).